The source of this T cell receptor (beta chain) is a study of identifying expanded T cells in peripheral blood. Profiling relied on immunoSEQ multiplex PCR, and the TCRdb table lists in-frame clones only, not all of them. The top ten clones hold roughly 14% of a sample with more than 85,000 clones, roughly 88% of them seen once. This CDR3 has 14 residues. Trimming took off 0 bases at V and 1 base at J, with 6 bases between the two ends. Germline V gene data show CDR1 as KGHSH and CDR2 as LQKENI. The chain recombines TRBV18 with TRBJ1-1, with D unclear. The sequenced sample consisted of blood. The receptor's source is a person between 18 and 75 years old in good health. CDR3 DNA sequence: TGTGCCAGCTCACCACCGAGCAGGAACACTGAAGCTTTCTTT. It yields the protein CASSPPSRNTEAFF.